This T cell receptor (beta chain) was documented in a study of T cells in Graves' hyperthyroidism and ophthalmopathy. Enrolled ophthalmopathy patients presented with a Clinical Activity Score of at least 3, a NOSPECS grade of at least 4, and disease duration under 3 months. Clinical symptoms, serum thyroxine and TRAb, thyroid ultrasound and orbital computed tomography together formed the diagnostic basis. Study-wide results and caveats: Most thyroid-expanded clonotypes above 0.001 were also found in blood.

Notes on this clonotype: Its antigen is unidentified. A much larger clone lies one base from this, so it may be a read error.

The length of the CDR3 is 14 residues. RNA transcripts were the template for amplifying TCR beta CDR3 regions. Carried out on the TCR CDR3, a first-round RT-PCR used the HTBI primer set. TCRdb reprocessed the multiplex PCR reads with MiXCR, giving one entry per CDR3 protein. Here the sample spans about 520,000 distinct CDR3 sequences, roughly a quarter being singletons. Material: blood. This chain uses TRBV12-3 or TRBV12-4 with TRBJ2-2, with 12 bases fitting TRBD1. The origin of this receptor is a woman in her 30s with Graves' ophthalmopathy. The CDR3 region has the DNA TGTTCCAGCCCGGGACAGGGGGCGGCCGGGGAGCTGTTTTTT. The encoded protein is CSSPGQGAAGELFF.